This TCR beta chain came from a study of blood T cells in healthy people across ages. Regarding the study as a whole: Per million T cells, TCR beta diversity dropped roughly linearly as age increased. Without sorted subsets, naive and antigen-experienced compartments could not be conclusively compared.

Worth noting for this clonotype: Its antigen is undetermined.

Per-sample PBMC isolation yielded at least 6 million cells. A sample-barcoded 5' primer and a J-beta primer mix were used in a second PCR of roughly 6 to 11 cycles. Each cDNA molecule carried a tag from a template-switch adaptor that contained 12 random nucleotides. A single record per CDR3 protein comes from TCRdb applying MiXCR to the 5' RACE reads. The profile covers around 1.5 million distinct CDR3 sequences, with approximately 59% appearing a single time and over 6.5% taken by the ten largest. Sequenced material: blood. The clonotype originates from a man aged 18 to 29 in good health.

CDR3 loop: CAIRDGGEQFF. CDR3 sequence (DNA): TGTGCCATCAGGGACGGGGGTGAGCAGTTCTTC. The chain uses TRBV10-3 and TRBJ2-1; D perhaps matches TRBD2 (6 bases). V shed 6 bases and J shed 9 bases, with 9 bases lying between them. Germline V gives CDR1 ENHRY, CDR2 SYGVKD. This CDR3 contains 11 residues.